What follows are 26 T cell receptor beta chains derived from one specimen sequenced in a study of T cells in Graves' hyperthyroidism and ophthalmopathy. RNA transcripts were the template for amplifying TCR beta CDR3 regions. During a first-round RT-PCR of the TCR CDR3, the HTBI primer set was used. In TCRdb, the multiplex PCR reads were re-called with MiXCR into one record per CDR3 protein. The sample carries a few hundred thousand distinct CDR3 sequences, roughly 23% recorded once. The specimen sequenced was blood. Receptor source: a woman in her seventies with Graves' ophthalmopathy.

The chain carries TRBV5-1 and TRBJ2-5; D might be TRBD1 (8 bases). The CDR3 covers 15 residues. The germline CDR1 and CDR2 sequences are SGHRS and YFSETQ. V dropped 0 bases and J dropped 3 bases, with 12 bases sitting between them. The DNA for the CDR3 is TGCGCCAGCAGCTTGGGGACAGGGAGGGAAGAGACCCAGTACTTC. It encodes CASSLGTGREETQYF.

The CDR3 reads CASSSLTLPQGLAEGYNEQFF. CDR3 nucleotides: TGTGCCAGCAGTTCCCTTACCCTACCACAGGGACTAGCGGAAGGGTACAATGAGCAGTTCTTC. The chain is built from TRBV6-5 and TRBJ2-1; 11 bases agree with TRBD2. This CDR3 has 21 amino acids. V lost 4 bases and J lost 4; bases outside the gene matches: 21. Germline V gene lookup returns CDR1 MNHEY and CDR2 SVGAGI.

This clonotype was recorded a few times. The chain uses TRBV7-8 and TRBJ2-7, with 10 bases that match TRBD1. J lost 4 bases, V lost 2 bases, and 8 bases had no gene match. This CDR3 comprises 16 residues. Germline CDR1 and CDR2: SGHVS and FQNEAQ. Here the CDR3 DNA reads TGTGCCAGCAGCTTATACCCGAGACAGGGGGCATACGAGCAGTACTTC. Its translation is CASSLYPRQGAYEQYF.

There are a few counts of this clonotype. The chain uses TRBV20-1 and TRBJ1-2; 9 bases agree with TRBD1. The J segment lost 4 bases and the V segment lost 3 bases, leaving 6 bases of the junction unmatched. Germline lookup yields CDR1 DFQATT and CDR2 SNEGSKA (reference sequence). The CDR3 is 14 amino acids. CDR3 sequence (DNA): TGCAGTGCTAGGTCCGGGACAGGGACCTATGGCTACACCTTC. The encoded protein is CSARSGTGTYGYTF.

The chain links TRBV7-6 to TRBJ1-1; D gene unclear. With 4 bases removed from V and 5 bases from J, the gap between germline ends came to 11 bases. Germline V CDR1 and CDR2: SGHVS, FNYEAQ. This CDR3 is 13 amino acids long. CDR3 in DNA: TGTGCCAGCAGCTCCGAGCAGGCAACTGAAGCTTTCTTT. Translated, it gives CASSSEQATEAFF.

The chain employs TRBV6-1 and TRBJ2-1; 8 nucleotides line up with TRBD2. Germline lookup yields CDR1 MNHNS and CDR2 SASEGT. V lost 4 bases to trimming and J lost 9 bases; unmatched junction nucleotides: 8. The CDR3 contains 14 residues. The chain's CDR3 is CASSVAGPTSEQFF. The CDR3 DNA follows: TGTGCCAGCAGTGTAGCGGGACCGACTTCTGAGCAGTTCTTC.

This chain links TRBV28 with TRBJ1-2; maybe TRBD1 (5 bases). The CDR3 runs 15 residues. V was pared by 8 bases and J by 1 base, with 17 bases between. Germline lookup yields CDR1 MDHEN and CDR2 SYDVKM. DNA of the CDR3: TGTGCCAGCCCCCCCGGATTGGGACTTAACTATGGCTACACCTTC. Its protein product is CASPPGLGLNYGYTF.

V is TRBV3-1 and J is TRBJ2-1; 12 positions agree with TRBD2. The CDR3 totals 16 residues. J lost 5 bases, V lost 3 bases, and 5 bases had no gene match. From germline, CDR1 is LGHDT and CDR2 YNNKEL (reference sequence). The CDR3 DNA reads as TGTGCCAGCAGCCATCCTAGCGGGAGGGGGAACAATGAGCAGTTCTTC. It codes for CASSHPSGRGNNEQFF.

The genes are TRBV20-1 and TRBJ2-7; 9 nucleotides agree with TRBD2. Germline CDR1 reads DFQATT; CDR2 reads SNEGSKA (reference sequence). This CDR3 contains 13 residues. V lost 6 bases, J lost 3 bases, and 6 bases stayed unmatched. The chain's CDR3 is CSASLTSGYEQYF. DNA of the CDR3: TGCAGTGCCAGCTTGACTAGCGGCTACGAGCAGTACTTC.

This clonotype was counted many times. The chain uses TRBV6-2 or TRBV6-3 and TRBJ2-7; D unresolved. Germline V gene data show CDR1 as MNHEY and CDR2 as SVGEGT. V dropped 5 bases and J dropped 7 bases, with 9 bases sitting between them. This CDR3 comprises 11 residues. CDR3 amino acids: CASSPVGEQYF. The CDR3 region has the DNA TGTGCCAGCAGTCCGGTCGGAGAGCAGTACTTC.

This clonotype was detected many times. The V and J genes are TRBV7-2 and TRBJ2-3, with unresolved D. Looked up from germline, CDR1 is SGHTA and CDR2 is FQGNSA. The CDR3 has 13 residues. Trimming stripped 0 bases from V and 6 bases from J, with 7 bases between. The CDR3 sequence is CASSLAHEDTQYF. DNA for the CDR3: TGTGCCAGCAGCTTAGCGCATGAGGATACGCAGTATTTT.

This clonotype was counted ten times or more. The J gene is TRBJ2-1, the V gene TRBV11-2; 7 nucleotides match TRBD1. The germline V gene has CDR1 SGHAT and CDR2 FQNNGV. The CDR3 loop spans 15 amino acids. V lost 3 bases, J lost 5 bases, and 7 bases stayed unmatched. The CDR3 DNA sequence: TGTGCCAGCAGCTTTTCAGGGGGAAGAGACAATGAGCAGTTCTTC. It yields the protein CASSFSGGRDNEQFF.

This clonotype was detected many times. The genes are TRBV11-2 and TRBJ1-2; D is possibly TRBD1 (5 bases). There are 11 residues in the CDR3. The V end lost 9 bases, the J end lost 4 bases, and 9 bases lay between the germline ends. Germline CDR1 is SGHAT and CDR2 is FQNNGV. DNA for the CDR3: TGTGCCAGGGGGCACCGCTATGGCTACACCTTC. It translates to CARGHRYGYTF.

The chain has TRBV29-1 and TRBJ2-3; 9 bases fit TRBD2. The CDR3 length is 15 residues. CDR1 and CDR2 from the germline V gene are SQVTM and ANQGSEA. The ends lost 4 bases at V and 5 bases at J; junction bases unmatched: 10. CDR3 DNA: TGCAGCGTTGCTCGGGGGGCGGGAGGGGGAGATACGCAGTATTTT. Encoded protein: CSVARGAGGGDTQYF.

The V and J genes are TRBV5-4 and TRBJ2-1; TRBD2 matches 8 bases. This CDR3 has 14 residues. Looked up from germline, CDR1 is SGHNT and CDR2 is YYREEE (reference sequence). V shed 4 bases, J shed 12 bases, and the junction held 12 bases outside the gene matches. CDR3 in amino acids: CASSHGTRAQLQFF. The CDR3 coding sequence is TGTGCCAGCAGCCACGGGACTAGGGCGCAACTGCAGTTCTTC.

The chain is built from TRBV27 and TRBJ2-7; 9 bases match TRBD2. From germline, CDR1 is MNHEY and CDR2 SMNVEV (reference sequence). Trimming at V came to 6 bases and at J to 0 bases, leaving 9 bases not matched to a gene. This CDR3 contains 16 residues. The CDR3 spells CASSDRTSASSYEQYF. DNA of the CDR3: TGTGCCAGCAGCGATCGGACTAGCGCGAGCTCCTACGAGCAGTACTTC.

There are many counts of this clonotype. The chain links TRBV28 to TRBJ1-4, with D hard to call. V gave up 1 base and J gave up 6 bases, with 15 bases separating them. In germline, CDR1 is MDHEN, CDR2 SYDVKM. The CDR3 totals 16 residues. The CDR3 DNA reads TGTGCCAGCAGTTTATCTAGTGGGGTTAGGTATGAAAAACTGTTTTTT. This sequence encodes CASSLSSGVRYEKLFF.

V and J are TRBV2 and TRBJ2-7, with D maybe TRBD2 (6 bases). The germline V gene has CDR1 SNHLY and CDR2 FYNNEI. The CDR3 runs 12 residues. V lost 5 bases to trimming and J lost 6 bases, with 11 bases between them. CDR3 bases: TGTGCCAGCAGTCCGGACTACCCCGAGCAGTACTTC. This encodes CASSPDYPEQYF.

This clonotype was detected only a few times. This chain uses TRBV4-1 with TRBJ2-1, with 8 nucleotides matching TRBD2. V lost 1 base and J lost 4; bases outside the gene matches: 3. This CDR3 region has 15 residues. Germline CDR1 reads MGHRA; CDR2 reads YSYEKL. The CDR3 protein is CASSQVGTRYNEQFF. The CDR3 DNA sequence: TGCGCCAGCAGCCAAGTAGGGACTAGATACAATGAGCAGTTCTTC.

In its sample, this clonotype was seen many times. This chain uses TRBV2 with TRBJ1-6; D gene uncertain. The CDR3 has 13 amino acids. Trimming removed 4 bases from V and 12 bases from J, with 13 bases in between. CDR1 is SNHLY, CDR2 FYNNEI, per germline. CDR3: CASSARLVKPLHF. The CDR3 DNA is TGTGCCAGCAGTGCGAGGTTGGTTAAACCCCTCCACTTT.

To note about this clonotype: Germline and junction disagree at one end, which may indicate a read error. J is TRBJ2-6 and V is TRBV12-3 or TRBV12-4; D is uncertain. This CDR3 has 13 residues. CDR3 region: CATSLSGANVLTF. The CDR3 DNA sequence: TGTGCCACCAGTCTTTCTGGGGCCAACGTCCTGACTTTC.

In regard to this clonotype: A clone one base away is much larger, so this may be a read error. The chain uses TRBV2 and TRBJ2-1; the match to TRBD1 covers 9 bases. From germline, CDR1 is SNHLY and CDR2 FYNNEI. This CDR3 is 14 amino acids long. CDR3: CASRATGGYNKQFF. The CDR3 coding sequence is TGTGCCAGCAGGGCGACAGGGGGGTACAATAAGCAGTTCTTC.

The J gene is TRBJ1-5, the V gene TRBV20-1, with unresolved D. V gave up 5 bases and J gave up 5 bases, with 10 bases separating them. This CDR3 is built from 12 residues. Per the germline V gene, CDR1 is DFQATT and CDR2 is SNEGSKA (reference sequence). The CDR3: CSAFRPDQPQHF. Written as DNA, the CDR3 is TGCAGTGCTTTTCGGCCTGATCAGCCCCAGCATTTT.

This sequence joins TRBV7-6 and TRBJ1-1, with 7 bases fitting TRBD1. The germline CDR1 and CDR2 sequences are SGHVS and FNYEAQ. The CDR3 runs to 16 residues. Losses at the gene ends were 3 bases for V and 1 base for J; bases not matched to a gene: 8. The chain's CDR3 is CASSLEPGQKNTEAFF. The CDR3 region has the DNA TGTGCCAGCAGCTTGGAACCGGGACAGAAGAACACTGAAGCTTTCTTT.

This clonotype was found many times. This chain joins TRBV11-2 and TRBJ2-3; D gene unclear. CDR3 size: 15 residues. Per the germline V gene, CDR1 is SGHAT and CDR2 is FQNNGV. The ends were cut back, 5 bases at V and 6 bases at J, with 18 bases in the middle. Here the CDR3 reads CASSPDPGPGDTQYF. For the CDR3, the DNA is TGTGCCAGCAGCCCAGACCCAGGCCCCGGGGATACGCAGTATTTT.

This clonotype was seen only a few times. The CDR3 DNA reads as TGTGCCAGCAGTTACTCGACCGAGGCGACGGAGACCCAGTACTTC. It codes for CASSYSTEATETQYF. This chain connects TRBV6-5 to TRBJ2-5; D remains ambiguous. This CDR3 contains 15 residues. Trimming removed 0 bases at V and 5 bases at J, with 13 bases between. Germline V lookup: CDR1 MNHEY, CDR2 SVGAGI.